This T cell receptor beta chain was obtained from a study of blood T cells in healthy people across ages. Germline loops: CDR1 MNHNS, CDR2 SASEGT. V was trimmed by 5 bases and J by 3 bases, leaving 14 bases between them. CDR3 size: 14 residues. A second PCR, run for about 7 to 11 cycles, used a sample-barcoded 5' primer plus a J-beta primer mix. TCRdb independently ran MiXCR on the 5' RACE reads; one entry per CDR3 protein. The sample lists hundreds of thousands of distinct CDR3 sequences; 58% were seen once. This clonotype has just a few counts. The genes are TRBV6-1 and TRBJ2-7; TRBD2 might be the D (7 bases). Material: blood. The TCR sequence derives from a man aged 55 to 70 in good health. CDR3 nucleotides: TGTGCCAGCAGTTCGTCGGGGGGCGGCTACGAGCAGTACTTC. The encoded protein is CASSSSGGGYEQYF.